Listed below are T cell receptor beta chains from one sample, sequenced in a study of shared clonotypes between healthy human individuals. Measured with immunoSEQ multiplex PCR; TCRdb has only the in-frame clones, and not every one. This table has some 1.5 million clones, 98% appearing once. The source material was naive CD4+ T cells sorted from blood. Receptors originate from a young man in good health. CDR3s include the opening cysteine and the closing phenylalanine or tryptophan. D genes are given only for firm matches. Size values are once, few and many counts, or a class for expanded clones, and some rows have none.

clone size	J gene	V gene	D gene	CDR3 DNA	CDR3 protein
-	TRBJ1-1	TRBV20-1	-	TGCAGTGCTAGTAGGGACCATGAAGCTTTCTTT	CSASRDHEAFF
-	TRBJ1-5	TRBV28	-	TGTGCCAGCAGCCCTTCGGGGGGGATCAATCAGCCCCAGCATTTT	CASSPSGGINQPQHF
-	TRBJ1-5	TRBV10-2	-	TGCGCCAGCAGTGAAGCGGTGGGGAATCAGCCCCAGCATTTT	CASSEAVGNQPQHF
-	TRBJ1-2	TRBV4-3	-	TGCGCCAGCAGCCAAGATCTTAGCTTAGGCGGTGGCTACACCTTC	CASSQDLSLGGGYTF
-	TRBJ2-7	TRBV7-9	-	TGTGCCAGCAGCTTACGGGAAACCTTTTACGAGCAGTACTTC	CASSLRETFYEQYF
-	TRBJ2-2	TRBV5-1	-	TGCGCCAGCAGCTTGGTTGTCACCGGGGAGCTGTTTTTT	CASSLVVTGELFF
-	TRBJ1-4	TRBV28	-	TGTGCCAGCAGTTTTTGGGCCAGCGGTAATGAAAAACTGTTTTTT	CASSFWASGNEKLFF
-	TRBJ2-5	TRBV18	TRBD2	TGTGCCAGCTCACTCGGACTAGCGGGAGTGGGAGAGACCCAGTACTTC	CASSLGLAGVGETQYF
-	TRBJ2-3	TRBV10-2	TRBD1	TGCGCCAGCAGTAATCCGGGACAGGGGGATACGCAGTATTTT	CASSNPGQGDTQYF
-	TRBJ1-3	TRBV10-1	-	TGCGCCAGCAGTGGTACAGGGACGAACACCATATATTTT	CASSGTGTNTIYF
-	TRBJ1-1	TRBV11-2	-	TGTGCCAGCAGCTTAGGGCACGGAGCTTTCTTT	CASSLGHGAFF
-	TRBJ1-4	TRBV11-2	TRBD1	TGTGCCAGCAGCTCCAACAGGGGAGGCACTAATGAAAAACTGTTTTTT	CASSSNRGGTNEKLFF
-	TRBJ1-2	TRBV7-9	-	TGTGCCAGCAGCTTCGAGGCGAACTATGGCTACACCTTC	CASSFEANYGYTF
once	TRBJ2-3	TRBV19	TRBD2	TGTGCCAGTAGTACCGGACTAGCGAGGGATACGCAGTATTTT	CASSTGLARDTQYF
once	TRBJ2-1	TRBV7-9	TRBD1	TGTGCCAGCAGTCATCCGGGACAGAGCAATGAGCAGTTCTTC	CASSHPGQSNEQFF
-	TRBJ1-5	TRBV5-6	-	TGTGCCAGCAGCTTCTCGGGTGGAGACCCCAATCAGCCCCAGCATTTT	CASSFSGGDPNQPQHF
-	TRBJ2-1	TRBV27	-	TGTGCCAGCCGGCGGGACTCTTACAATGAGCAGTTCTTC	CASRRDSYNEQFF
-	TRBJ2-7	TRBV29-1	-	TGCAGCGTTCAGACCGGGAGAGCCTACGAGCAGTACTTC	CSVQTGRAYEQYF
once	TRBJ2-7	TRBV5-4	TRBD1	TGTGCCAGCAGTGGACCGGGACAGAACTACGAGCAGTACTTC	CASSGPGQNYEQYF
-	TRBJ2-1	TRBV7-9	-	TGTGCCAGCAGCTCAGGGGCTTTGGACAATGAGCAGTTCTTC	CASSSGALDNEQFF
-	TRBJ2-5	TRBV7-9	-	TGTGCCAGCAGCTTTGGGCTCGAAGAGACCCAGTACTTC	CASSFGLEETQYF
-	TRBJ2-2	TRBV5-4	-	TGTGCCAGCAGCGAGGGGAATAGGCGGACCGGGGAGCTGTTTTTT	CASSEGNRRTGELFF
-	TRBJ2-1	TRBV7-2	TRBD2	TGTGCCAGCAGCTTAGCTAGCGGGACCAACAATGAGCAGTTCTTC	CASSLASGTNNEQFF
-	TRBJ2-4	TRBV30	-	TGTGCCTGGACCCGTCGGGGACTAGCCAAAAACATTCAGTACTTC	CAWTRRGLAKNIQYF
-	TRBJ2-7	TRBV28	TRBD1	TGTGCCAGCACCCCCAGGCGGACAGGGGATTTCCACGAGCAGTACTTC	CASTPRRTGDFHEQYF
-	TRBJ1-3	TRBV7-8	-	TGTGCCAGCAGCGTCTCTGGAAACACCATATATTTT	CASSVSGNTIYF
-	TRBJ2-1	TRBV18	-	TGTGCCAGCTCAGGCACGAACTCCTACAATGAGCAGTTCTTC	CASSGTNSYNEQFF
-	TRBJ1-1	TRBV7-9	-	TGTGCCAGCAGCTGGGGGGGCGTGAACACTGAAGCTTTCTTT	CASSWGGVNTEAFF
once	TRBJ2-3	TRBV29-1	-	TGCAGCGCCCGTAGAGGGTCTACAGATACGCAGTATTTT	CSARRGSTDTQYF
-	TRBJ1-2	TRBV28	-	TGTGCCAGCAGTTTGTCCGGGACCGAAAGCAGTTATGGCTACACCTTC	CASSLSGTESSYGYTF
-	TRBJ1-1	TRBV4-3	-	TGCGCCAGCAGCCAAGATTGGTTGAACACTGAAGCTTTCTTT	CASSQDWLNTEAFF
-	TRBJ2-3	TRBV19	TRBD2	TGTGCCAGTAGTACCACTAGCGGGAGGAGGACAGATACGCAGTATTTT	CASSTTSGRRTDTQYF
-	TRBJ2-7	TRBV10-3	-	TGTGCCATCAGTGAGGGTCTAAGATCCTACGAGCAGTACTTC	CAISEGLRSYEQYF
-	TRBJ2-1	TRBV5-1	-	TGCGCCAGCAGCGATTTTGGACAGCCTAGAAACAATGAGCAGTTCTTC	CASSDFGQPRNNEQFF
-	TRBJ2-7	TRBV10-3	TRBD1	TGCGCCATCAGTAGCGGGACAGGGGGCATCGAGCAGTACTTC	CAISSGTGGIEQYF
-	TRBJ2-3	TRBV9	TRBD2	TGTGCCAGCAGCGTGGGTAGCGGGAGGACCGTTGAGGGTACAGATACGCAGTATTTT	CASSVGSGRTVEGTDTQYF
-	TRBJ2-3	TRBV5-5	-	TGTGCCAGCAGCTTGGTTGGATTTGCCACAGATACGCAGTATTTT	CASSLVGFATDTQYF
-	TRBJ2-5	TRBV28	TRBD2	TGTGCCAGCAGTCCCCCTCGACTAGCAGAGACCCAGTACTTC	CASSPPRLAETQYF
-	TRBJ2-5	TRBV5-1	-	TGCGCCAGCAGCTCGGGAACGCTCAATCAAGAGACCCAGTACTTC	CASSSGTLNQETQYF
-	TRBJ2-5	TRBV7-2	TRBD1	TGTGCCAGCAGCCGGGGACAGGGGCGACAAGAGACCCAGTACTTC	CASSRGQGRQETQYF
-	TRBJ2-7	TRBV4-1	-	TGCGCCAGCAGCCAAGACCCAACCGGGAGTGTTATCTACGAGCAGTACTTC	CASSQDPTGSVIYEQYF
-	TRBJ2-7	TRBV30	-	TGTGCCTGGAGTGCCCCCGGGACATATCACGAGCAGTACTTC	CAWSAPGTYHEQYF
-	TRBJ2-5	TRBV7-6	-	TGTGCCAGCAGCCGAGCCGTGGGCCAAGAGGATTTCCCCGGGACCCAGTACTTC	CASSRAVGQEDFPGTQYF
few	TRBJ2-7	TRBV25-1	-	TGTGCCAGCAGTGGTGACAGGAGCCCCTACGAGCAGTACTTC	CASSGDRSPYEQYF
-	TRBJ2-1	TRBV7-3	TRBD2	TGTGCCAGCTCAATCACTAGCGGGACCTACAATGAGCAGTTCTTC	CASSITSGTYNEQFF
-	TRBJ2-4	TRBV27	-	TGTGCCAGCAGTCCTTATCGCATTTCGGGCGGACCCAAAAACATTCAGTACTTC	CASSPYRISGGPKNIQYF
-	TRBJ1-5	TRBV27	TRBD1	TGTGCCAGCAGTTTTGCCGGGACAGGGTTTCAGCCCCAGCATTTT	CASSFAGTGFQPQHF
-	TRBJ2-7	TRBV12-5	TRBD2	TGTGCTAGTGGTTTGGCCTCCCCTCGAAAGACTAGCGAATACGAGCAGTACTTC	CASGLASPRKTSEYEQYF
-	TRBJ2-3	TRBV2	-	TGTGCCGGGGGGAAGACGCAGCCGGATACGCAGTATTTT	CAGGKTQPDTQYF
-	TRBJ2-7	TRBV16	-	TGTGCCAGCAGCCAATCGTCTTTGGGCGAGCAGTACTTC	CASSQSSLGEQYF
-	TRBJ2-3	TRBV19	TRBD2	TGTGCCAGTAGTGGGAGACTAGCGGGTAGCACAGATACGCAGTATTTT	CASSGRLAGSTDTQYF
-	TRBJ2-1	TRBV15	TRBD2	TGTGCCACCAGCAGAGGGGGGAGGGTTGAGCAGTTCTTC	CATSRGGRVEQFF
-	TRBJ2-5	TRBV29-1	-	TGCAGCGGAAGTACGGGCTGGGAGACCCAGTACTTC	CSGSTGWETQYF